These 28 T cell receptor beta chains came from one sample sequenced in a study of blood T cells in healthy people across ages (dated by TCRdb to between 2014 and 2016). Library preparation employed 5' RACE. Sequencing was carried out with an Illumina HiSeq 2500. A second PCR of roughly 6 to 11 cycles was performed with a sample-barcoded 5' primer and a J-beta primer mix. TCRdb's own reprocessing of the public reads used fastp at Q25 and MiXCR and kept productive beta chains. Each record represents a unique CDR3 protein, reported with the most common genes and DNA among its rows. The sample table holds 1,500,000 or so distinct CDR3 sequences, of which roughly two fifths were seen once. About 4% of the sample lies in the top ten. The specimen sequenced was blood. These receptors were collected from a woman younger than 35 in good health.

As for this clonotype: The junction departs from the called germline gene at one end, perhaps through a read error. The chain links TRBV29-1 to TRBJ2-3, with TRBD2 as a possible D gene (5 bases). CDR3 length equals 15 residues. Germline CDR1 is SQVTM and CDR2 is ANQGSEA. The CDR3 coding sequence is TGTAGCGTTACGAAAAGCGGTGGGAACACAGATACGCAGTATTTT. Its translation is CSVTKSGGNTDTQYF.

This chain links TRBV7-9 with TRBJ2-1; D is unclear. Germline values: CDR1 SEHNR, CDR2 FQNEAQ (reference sequence). V was clipped by 8 bases and J by 0 bases, with 14 bases between them. The length of the CDR3 is 15 residues. CDR3 DNA sequence: TGTGCCAGCCACCCCGAAGGACGCTCCTACAATGAGCAGTTCTTC. Its translation: CASHPEGRSYNEQFF.

This chain connects TRBV7-9 to TRBJ2-5; D is unclear. The CDR3 runs to 15 residues. Germline V gene sequence: CDR1 SEHNR, CDR2 FQNEAQ (reference sequence). Between the trimmed V and J ends, which lost 1 base and 2 bases, there was a span of 11 bases. The CDR3 nucleotides are TGTGCCAGCAGCTTAGGATGGTCGGCTCAAGAGACCCAGTACTTC. Translating it yields CASSLGWSAQETQYF.

The chain has TRBV6-2 or TRBV6-3 and TRBJ1-1; possible D gene TRBD1, 5 bases. The germline V gene has CDR1 MNHEY and CDR2 SVGEGT. CDR3 length: 16 amino acids. Deletions cut 5 bases from V and 6 bases from J, with 22 bases between. CDR3 sequence (DNA): TGTGCCAGCAGTGCCCTGTGGACGGCGGGAGGGGCTGAAGCTTTCTTT. Amino acid sequence: CASSALWTAGGAEAFF.

The gene calls are TRBV6-5 and TRBJ2-3, with D hard to call. This CDR3 contains 16 residues. The germline gives CDR1 MNHEY, CDR2 SVGAGI. Trimming shortened V by 8 bases and J by 10 bases, and 28 bases separated the two germline ends. The CDR3 DNA follows: TGTGCCAGCTGCACTACCGCCGGCCTAGTCGGTGGGGCGCAGTATTTT. Its protein is CASCTTAGLVGGAQYF.

This clonotype turned up a few times. This chain links TRBV4-3 with TRBJ2-5; possibly TRBD2 for D (5 bases). CDR1 and CDR2 (germline): LGHNA, YSLEER. The CDR3 has 16 residues. The V and J ends lost 0 bases and 2 bases respectively, with 13 bases between them. The CDR3 spells CASSQDWERSQETQYF. In nucleotides, the CDR3 is TGCGCCAGCAGCCAAGATTGGGAGAGATCTCAAGAGACCCAGTACTTC.

This clonotype was observed once. The gene calls are TRBV7-3 and TRBJ2-1; 8 bases are shared with TRBD2. The CDR3 runs 18 residues. Per the germline V gene, CDR1 is SGHTA and CDR2 is FQGTGA. Unmatched junction bases numbered 14, after V lost 5 bases and J lost 2 bases. The CDR3, as DNA: TGTGCCAGCAGCACCTCGAGTGTAGCGGGAAGCCCCTACAATGAGCAGTTCTTC. Amino acid sequence: CASSTSSVAGSPYNEQFF.

V is TRBV2 and J is TRBJ2-7, with 14 bases matching TRBD2. J lost 7 bases, V lost 6 bases, and 11 bases had no gene match. The CDR3 is made up of 16 amino acids. The germline gives CDR1 SNHLY, CDR2 FYNNEI. This CDR3 is CASRETSGGGYNEQYF. The DNA of the CDR3 is TGTGCCAGCAGAGAGACTAGCGGGGGGGGTTACAATGAGCAGTACTTC.

The V and J genes are TRBV6-2 or TRBV6-3 and TRBJ2-7; weak D call: TRBD2 (6 bases). Germline-derived CDR1 and CDR2 are MNHEY and SVGEGT. The CDR3 runs to 13 residues. The ends were cut back, 8 bases at V and 3 bases at J, with 14 bases in the middle. The CDR3 sequence is CASWTTLNYEQYF. The CDR3 DNA sequence: TGTGCCAGCTGGACTACGTTGAACTACGAGCAGTACTTC.

This clonotype was detected only a few times. This chain joins TRBV7-9 and TRBJ1-4, with TRBD1 as a possible D gene (5 bases). V was pared by 10 bases and J by 3 bases, with 12 bases between. This CDR3 spans 13 amino acids. Germline values: CDR1 SEHNR, CDR2 FQNEAQ (reference sequence). The CDR3 coding sequence is TGTGCCACCGCGGGAGGGGCTAATGAAAAACTGTTTTTT. Its protein product is CATAGGANEKLFF.

This clonotype was seen a few times. This chain uses TRBV5-5 with TRBJ2-3, with D maybe TRBD2 (6 bases). Germline CDR1 SGHKS, CDR2 YYEKEE (reference sequence). Trimming pared 1 base from V and 2 bases from J, leaving 8 bases between. The CDR3 sequence is 14 residues long. This CDR3 reads CASSLRTNTDTQYF. DNA of the CDR3: TGTGCCAGCAGCTTGCGGACTAACACAGATACGCAGTATTTT.

This clonotype was counted many times. The gene calls are TRBV20-1 and TRBJ2-1, with D perhaps TRBD1 (6 bases). The V gene lost 0 bases and the J gene lost 2 bases, with 11 bases spanning the gap. Germline V gene lookup returns CDR1 DFQATT and CDR2 SNEGSKA (reference sequence). This CDR3 is 15 amino acids long. The CDR3 DNA follows: TGCAGTGCTAGAGATTTGGGGGCCCCCTACAATGAGCAGTTCTTC. Encoded protein: CSARDLGAPYNEQFF.

This clonotype was picked up a small number of times. The chain employs TRBV25-1 and TRBJ2-3, with TRBD1 identical over 9 bases. The V and J ends lost 3 bases and 3 bases, in that order; junction bases with no gene match: 10. Germline CDR1 MGHDK, CDR2 SYGVNS. CDR3 size: 17 residues. The CDR3 DNA is TGTGCCAGCAGTGATTCACTCCGGGACAGGGAAACAGATACGCAGTATTTT. The encoded protein is CASSDSLRDRETDTQYF.

Here the CDR3 reads CSALAEEAQYF. In DNA form, the CDR3 reads TGCAGTGCTTTAGCCGAGGAGGCCCAGTACTTC. The V gene is TRBV20-1, the J gene TRBJ2-7, with TRBD2 as a possible D gene (5 bases). Per the germline V gene, CDR1 is DFQATT and CDR2 is SNEGSKA (reference sequence). V was trimmed by 5 bases and J by 10 bases, leaving 15 bases between them. This CDR3 has 11 amino acids.

This clonotype came up a few times. The rearrangement links TRBV21-1 to TRBJ1-6. TRBV21-1 is a pseudogene. This CDR3 spans 16 amino acids. This chain's CDR3 is CASKPLRGGGIIPLHF. DNA for the CDR3: TGTGCCAGCAAGCCCCTGCGGGGGGGCGGTATTATCCCCCTCCACTTT.

As concerns this clonotype: A junction boundary mismatches the germline segment, possibly from a read error. J is TRBJ2-1 and V is TRBV6-5; D gene unclear. The CDR3 loop spans 14 amino acids. Germline CDR1 is MNHEY and CDR2 is SVGAGI. In nucleotides, the CDR3 is TGTGCCAGCAGTTACCTCGACCAATACAAGGAGCAGTTCTTC. It is translated as CASSYLDQYKEQFF.

This chain uses TRBV11-2 with TRBJ2-1; 11 bases map to TRBD2. This CDR3 has 15 amino acids. J lost 7 bases, V lost 5 bases, and 7 bases had no gene match. Germline CDR1 is SGHAT and CDR2 is FQNNGV. CDR3 sequence: CASSLSGGAVNEQFF. CDR3 DNA sequence: TGTGCCAGCAGCCTTAGCGGGGGGGCGGTTAATGAGCAGTTCTTC.

The chain carries TRBV11-2 and TRBJ2-1; 11 bases map to TRBD2. CDR3 length equals 15 residues. Looked up from germline, CDR1 is SGHAT and CDR2 is FQNNGV. Trimming took 4 bases from V and 5 from J; bases not matched to a gene: 4. The CDR3 coding sequence is TGTGCCAGCAGCTCGACTAGCGGGGCACACAATGAGCAGTTCTTC. Translated: CASSSTSGAHNEQFF.

The rearrangement links TRBV27 to TRBJ2-7, with D perhaps matching TRBD2 (6 bases). CDR1 MNHEY and CDR2 SMNVEV come from the germline V gene (reference sequence). Trimming cost V 4 bases and J 7 bases, with 14 bases left between them. The CDR3 covers 13 residues. The CDR3 here is CASSSTRSNEQYF. CDR3 sequence (DNA): TGTGCCAGCAGTTCGACTAGATCCAATGAGCAGTACTTC.

CDR3 in amino acids: CASSEGRDNQPQHF. CDR3 coding DNA: TGTGCCAGCAGTGAAGGACGGGACAATCAGCCCCAGCATTTT. The genes are TRBV6-1 and TRBJ1-5, with no clear D. Germline lookup yields CDR1 MNHNS and CDR2 SASEGT. V gave up 1 base and J gave up 3 bases, with 7 bases separating them. The CDR3 has 14 amino acids.

This clonotype was seen a few times. This chain connects TRBV5-1 to TRBJ2-4; TRBD1 might be the D (5 bases). With 0 bases removed from V and 4 bases from J, the gap between germline ends came to 8 bases. In germline, CDR1 is SGHRS, CDR2 YFSETQ. The CDR3 contains 14 residues. CDR3 sequence: CASSLDAGKNIQYF. CDR3 sequence (DNA): TGCGCCAGCAGCTTGGATGCAGGGAAAAACATTCAGTACTTC. The variable domain in full, completed from reference TRBV5-1 and TRBJ2-4, reads KAGVTQTPRYLIKTRGQQVTLSCSPISGHRSVSWYQQTPGQGLQFLFEYFSETQRNKGNFPGRFSGRQFSNSRSEMNVSTLELGDSALYLCASSLDAGKNIQYFGAGTRLSVL.

This clonotype has just one count. The chain combines TRBV20-1 with TRBJ2-5; TRBD2 aligns across 7 bases. The CDR3 runs 13 residues. V lost 3 bases to trimming and J lost 11 bases; unmatched junction nucleotides: 12. Germline V CDR1 and CDR2: DFQATT, SNEGSKA (reference sequence). The CDR3 sequence is CSARTSPYNEQYF. As DNA, the CDR3 is TGCAGTGCTAGGACTAGCCCCTACAATGAGCAGTACTTC.

J is TRBJ1-2 and V is TRBV6-5; D may be TRBD1 (5 bases). Trimming pared 8 bases from V and 7 bases from J, leaving 17 bases between. Germline loops: CDR1 MNHEY, CDR2 SVGAGI. This CDR3 contains 13 residues. The CDR3 region is CASRGTREAGYTF. The CDR3 DNA sequence: TGTGCCAGCCGAGGAACCAGGGAGGCTGGCTACACCTTC.

In this sample, this clonotype turned up a few times. V usage is TRBV18 and J usage is TRBJ2-7, with D possibly being TRBD1 (5 bases). V was shortened by 2 bases and J by 6 bases, with 14 bases between the two germline ends. Germline V CDR1 and CDR2: KGHSH, LQKENI. The length of the CDR3 is 14 residues. The CDR3 DNA reads as TGTGCCAGCTCACCAAGGACACAGACCGTCGAGCAGTACTTC. It yields the protein CASSPRTQTVEQYF.

This clonotype appeared a few times. The CDR3 coding sequence is TGTGCCAGCAGCTTAGTAGGGGGACCCCTCGGCGAGCAGTACTTC. Amino acid sequence: CASSLVGGPLGEQYF. The chain carries TRBV7-9 and TRBJ2-7; D perhaps matches TRBD1 (6 bases). V was cut by 1 base and J by 6 bases, with 16 bases left in between. Germline V gives CDR1 SEHNR, CDR2 FQNEAQ (reference sequence). The CDR3 covers 15 residues.

This clonotype was observed a handful of times. The chain uses TRBV27 and TRBJ2-1; 12 bases match TRBD2. After removal of 4 bases from V and 6 bases from J, the junction contained 10 bases not matched to a gene. Germline CDR1 MNHEY, CDR2 SMNVEV (reference sequence). CDR3 size: 17 residues. The CDR3 DNA is TGTGCCAGCAGTTCCCTGACTAGCGGGAGCCTCGGCAATGAGCAGTTCTTC. It encodes CASSSLTSGSLGNEQFF.

This clonotype was seen a few times. The V and J genes are TRBV7-2 and TRBJ2-1; TRBD1 aligns across 9 bases. CDR3 length equals 15 residues. CDR1 and CDR2 from the germline V gene are SGHTA and FQGNSA. V lost 1 base and J lost 6; bases outside the gene matches: 4. CDR3 amino acids: CASSLEGQGINEQFF. DNA for the CDR3: TGTGCCAGCAGCTTAGAGGGACAGGGTATCAATGAGCAGTTCTTC.

This clonotype was detected a few times. The rearrangement uses TRBV10-3 and TRBJ1-1; 9 bases agree with TRBD1. V lost 7 bases and J lost 1; bases outside the gene matches: 4. The CDR3 loop spans 14 amino acids. Germline values: CDR1 ENHRY, CDR2 SYGVKD. The CDR3 DNA follows: TGTGCCATCAATCCGGGACAGGGGAACACTGAAGCTTTCTTT. It is translated as CAINPGQGNTEAFF.